This TCR beta chain was found in a study of blood T cells in healthy people across ages. The V gene's germline CDR1 is DFQATT and CDR2 SNEGSKA (reference sequence). This CDR3 spans 14 amino acids. This clonotype was detected a few times. A second about 6 to 12 cycle PCR used barcoded and J-beta primers. CDR3-containing paired-end reads numbered at least 3 million in each sample. TCRdb redid the calling of the 5' RACE reads with MiXCR, one entry per CDR3 protein. The top ten clones hold over 6.5% of a sample with about 1.4 million distinct CDR3 sequences, 59% of them seen once. This clonotype was obtained from a man between 18 and 35 years old in good health. The material sequenced was blood. The chain uses TRBV20-1 and TRBJ2-3, with a weak D call TRBD1 (8 bases). DNA for the CDR3: TGCAGCGGGGGGCAGGGGGCATTCACAGATACGCAGTATTTT. It encodes CSGGQGAFTDTQYF.